The 14 T cell receptor beta chains below were found in one sample sequenced in a study of CD8 T cells in Susac syndrome. RNA was extracted with the RNeasy kit, and a quantity of 0.5 to 1 ug was reverse transcribed using random hexamers. TCRdb redid the calling of the immunoSEQ multiplex PCR reads with MiXCR, one entry per CDR3 protein. The table records around 130,000 distinct CDR3 sequences, 65% to 90% of them present only once. Sequencing was performed on CD8+ T cells from PBMCs. These receptors all come from a human donor with multiple sclerosis.

J is TRBJ2-4 and V is TRBV20-1; 8 nucleotides align to TRBD2. The CDR3 extends over 14 amino acids. Losses at the gene ends were 0 bases for V and 9 bases for J; bases not matched to a gene: 7. Per germline, CDR1 DFQATT and CDR2 SNEGSKA (reference sequence). CDR3 sequence: CSARDPGGGGIQYF. The CDR3 nucleotides read TGCAGTGCTAGAGACCCGGGGGGGGGCGGCATTCAGTACTTC.

The V and J genes are TRBV12-3 or TRBV12-4 and TRBJ2-2; 7 bases agree with TRBD1. The J segment lost 6 bases and the V segment lost 7 bases, leaving 11 bases of the junction unmatched. The length of the CDR3 is 15 residues. The CDR3 DNA reads as TGTGCCAGCAAGTCGGCCCTAGGGGGCGCCGGGGAGCTGTTTTTT. It translates to CASKSALGGAGELFF.

The genes are TRBV2 and TRBJ1-1, with D possibly TRBD1 on 6 matching bases. V was cut by 6 bases and J by 7 bases, with 15 bases left in between. CDR1 is SNHLY, CDR2 FYNNEI, per germline. CDR3 size: 13 residues. CDR3 in amino acids: CASRSRAGVEAFF. As DNA, the CDR3 is TGTGCCAGCAGGTCTAGGGCAGGGGTTGAAGCTTTCTTT.

This chain joins TRBV20-1 and TRBJ2-1, with TRBD2 matching over 7 bases. The CDR3 has 16 residues. V dropped 6 bases and J dropped 0; count of bases not matched to a gene: 11. CDR1 and CDR2 (germline): DFQATT, SNEGSKA (reference sequence). CDR3 sequence (DNA): TGCAGTGCCACCGGGGGGTCCATCTACTCCTACAATGAGCAGTTCTTC. It codes for CSATGGSIYSYNEQFF.

The chain employs TRBV12-3 or TRBV12-4 and TRBJ2-1; D is ambiguous. Trimming removed 6 bases at V and 0 bases at J, with 12 bases between. CDR3 length: 15 residues. CDR3 amino acids: CASSPPRASYNEQFF. The CDR3, as DNA: TGTGCCAGCAGCCCCCCTAGAGCCTCCTACAATGAGCAGTTCTTC.

This chain links TRBV28 with TRBJ1-5, with a possible D match to TRBD1 (5 bases). This CDR3 is 15 amino acids long. V was shortened by 6 bases and J by 4 bases, with 16 bases between the two germline ends. Looked up from germline, CDR1 is MDHEN and CDR2 is SYDVKM. As DNA, the CDR3 is TGTGCCAGCAGGCTTTGGCAGGGAAGTAATCAGCCCCAGCATTTT. Its protein product is CASRLWQGSNQPQHF.

This clonotype has just one count. The chain couples TRBV5-1 to TRBJ2-4; TRBD1 matches at 11 bases. Germline-derived CDR1 and CDR2 are SGHRS and YFSETQ. The CDR3 length is 16 residues. The junction had 2 bases not matched to a gene; V was cut back by 2 bases and J by 1 base. This CDR3 is CASSFGQGAAKNIQYF. The CDR3 DNA reads TGCGCCAGCAGCTTCGGACAGGGGGCGGCCAAAAACATTCAGTACTTC.

V is TRBV7-9 and J is TRBJ1-1; D may be TRBD1 (5 bases). V was pared by 9 bases and J by 1 base, with 12 bases between. The germline gives CDR1 SEHNR, CDR2 FQNEAQ (reference sequence). The length of the CDR3 is 13 residues. CDR3 in amino acids: CASSLTGNTEAFF. Here the CDR3 DNA reads TGTGCCAGTAGTCTTACAGGGAACACTGAAGCTTTCTTT.

This chain connects TRBV9 to TRBJ2-1; 7 bases fit TRBD2. CDR1 is SGDLS, CDR2 YYNGEE, per germline. There are 16 residues in the CDR3. Germline trimming cut 4 bases from V and 6 bases from J; bases unmatched to any gene: 13. CDR3 sequence (DNA): TGTGCCAGCAGCCCTCGGCTCGCGGGAGTAGGCAATGAGCAGTTCTTC. Encoded protein: CASSPRLAGVGNEQFF.

The chain carries TRBV12-3 or TRBV12-4 and TRBJ1-2, with TRBD1 identical over 8 bases. V shed 6 bases, J shed 4 bases, and the junction held 10 bases outside the gene matches. The CDR3 sequence is 15 residues long. As DNA, the CDR3 is TGTGCCAGCAGGCCGGACAGGGTGGTAATCTATGGCTACACCTTC. Amino acid sequence: CASRPDRVVIYGYTF.

CDR3 amino acids: CASSLYDLNSPLHF. The CDR3 DNA is TGTGCCAGCAGTCTTTACGACTTGAATTCACCCCTCCACTTT. This chain links TRBV27 with TRBJ1-6; D is ambiguous. CDR1 and CDR2 (germline): MNHEY, SMNVEV (reference sequence). V lost 5 bases and J lost 7, with 12 bases in between. The CDR3 is 14 amino acids.

This clonotype was observed a handful of times. V and J are TRBV6-1 and TRBJ1-1; D call uncertain. The CDR3 extends over 15 amino acids. In germline, CDR1 is MNHNS, CDR2 SASEGT. V was shortened by 5 bases and J by 4 bases, with 17 bases between the two germline ends. This chain's CDR3 is CASSPGWFRSTEAFF. For the CDR3, the DNA is TGTGCCAGCAGTCCCGGGTGGTTCCGGAGCACTGAAGCTTTCTTT.

The chain couples TRBV19 to TRBJ2-1; the D is unclear. Germline loops: CDR1 LNHDA, CDR2 SQIVND (reference sequence). The CDR3 sequence is 13 residues long. V was cut by 3 bases and J by 3 bases, with 6 bases left in between. CDR3 protein: CASSITNYNEQFF. CDR3 in DNA: TGTGCCAGTAGTATCACTAACTACAATGAGCAGTTCTTC. Combining the CDR3 with reference TRBV19 and TRBJ2-1 gives the whole variable domain DGGITQSPKYLFRKEGQNVTLSCEQNLNHDAMYWYRQDPGQGLRLIYYSQIVNDFQKGDIAEGYSVSREKKESFPLTVTSAQKNPTAFYLCASSITNYNEQFFGPGTRLTVL.

V is TRBV3-1 and J is TRBJ1-3; D gene unclear. Looked up from germline, CDR1 is LGHDT and CDR2 is YNNKEL (reference sequence). The CDR3 loop spans 17 amino acids. V lost 4 bases and J 0 bases, leaving 16 bases between the germline ends. The CDR3 here is CASSLGPGILSGNTIYF. CDR3 sequence (DNA): TGTGCCAGCAGCCTTGGGCCAGGCATACTCTCTGGAAACACCATATATTTT.